This T cell receptor beta chain was found in a study of T cell repertoires in cytomegalovirus infection. Overall study: Peptides in the study included HLA-C-restricted and HLA-B-restricted CMV epitopes. Indications came from public TCR beta signatures; they pointed to CMV infection and to a matching HLA type. General study findings and limits: Summed frequency of public TCR beta families distinguished CMV carriers with the relevant HLA.

About this clonotype itself: Antigen unknown.

TCRdb reprocessed the reads via MiXCR and lists one record per CDR3 protein. The table records 750,000 to 950,000 distinct CDR3 sequences, 29% of them present only once. The clonotype comes from a human donor in good health (CMV status not recorded). Some clones in this sample may be carry-over from other donors' samples. The material was cultured CD8+ T cells from PBMCs, obtained from culture after CMV antigen stimulation.

The DNA of the CDR3 is TGTGCCAGCGGTCGGGGAACCTACAATGAGCAGTTCTTC. It yields the protein CASGRGTYNEQFF. The genes are TRBV6-2 or TRBV6-3 and TRBJ2-1; perhaps TRBD2 as D (5 bases). The CDR3 contains 13 residues. V lost 8 bases, J lost 2 bases, and 10 bases lay in between. Germline V lookup: CDR1 MNHEY, CDR2 SVGEGT.